This T cell receptor (beta chain) was identified in a study of blood T cell repertoires in COVID-19. In the study overall: Samples of COVID-19 (acute and convalescent) were obtained from the United States, Italy and Spain.

The CDR3 is made up of 14 amino acids. The ends lost 6 bases at V and 3 bases at J; junction bases unmatched: 4. From germline, CDR1 is KGHSH and CDR2 LQKENI. Measured with immunoSEQ multiplex PCR; TCRdb has only the in-frame clones, and not every one. Here the sample spans approximately 110,000 clones, around 79% being singletons. The sequenced material came from peripheral blood. The chain recombines TRBV18 with TRBJ1-2; 10 bases align to TRBD1. This clonotype was sampled from a man aged 70 or older with active or convalescent COVID-19. CDR3 protein: CASSRTGGDYGYTF. The CDR3 nucleotides read TGTGCCAGCTCCCGGACAGGGGGAGACTATGGCTACACCTTC.